This T cell receptor (beta chain) was identified in a study of T cells in Graves' hyperthyroidism and ophthalmopathy. Study information: Before treatment of any kind, peripheral blood was taken at initial diagnosis.

CDR3 length: 15 residues. Germline CDR1 is SGHVS and CDR2 is FNYEAQ. V was trimmed by 6 bases and J by 0 bases, leaving 14 bases between them. Many counts were recorded for this clonotype. Antigen specificity is unknown. The study, taken as a whole, reports: Among clonotypes expanded in thyroid above 0.001, most were also found in blood.

Amplification targeted TCR beta CDR3 regions from RNA transcripts. A first-round RT-PCR of the TCR CDR3 used the HTBI primer set. Via MiXCR, TCRdb re-called the multiplex PCR reads, giving one row per CDR3 protein. Here the sample spans fewer than 350,000 distinct CDR3 sequences, about a sixth being singletons. Sequencing used blood. The TCR comes from a woman between 35 and 50 years old with Graves' ophthalmopathy. The chain employs TRBV7-6 and TRBJ1-1, with no clear D. The CDR3 coding sequence is TGTGCCAGCAGTCATAGGAGGGAAATGAACACTGAAGCTTTCTTT. Translation: CASSHRREMNTEAFF.